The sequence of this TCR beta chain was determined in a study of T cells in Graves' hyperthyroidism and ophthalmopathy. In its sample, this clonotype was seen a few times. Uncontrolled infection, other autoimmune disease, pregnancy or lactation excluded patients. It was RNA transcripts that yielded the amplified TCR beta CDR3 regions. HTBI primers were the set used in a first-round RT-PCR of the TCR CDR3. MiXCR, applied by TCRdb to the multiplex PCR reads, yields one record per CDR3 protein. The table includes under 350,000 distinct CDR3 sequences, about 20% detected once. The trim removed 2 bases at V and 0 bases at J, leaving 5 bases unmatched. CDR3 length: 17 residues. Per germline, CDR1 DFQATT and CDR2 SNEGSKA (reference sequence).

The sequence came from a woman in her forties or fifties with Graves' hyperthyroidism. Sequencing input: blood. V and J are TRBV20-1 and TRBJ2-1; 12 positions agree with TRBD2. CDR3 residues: CSARRLAGGPSYNEQFF. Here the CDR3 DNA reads TGCAGTGCTAGACGGCTAGCGGGAGGGCCCTCCTACAATGAGCAGTTCTTC.